This T cell receptor beta chain was sequenced in a study of memory CD4+ T cells and cytomegalovirus serostatus. The overall study: Of the healthy Belgian adults, nine or ten were CMV seropositive and 24 seronegative.

Single viable CD3+CD4+CD8-CD45RO+ cells were sorted as the memory CD4+ T cells. Donors' CMV status reflects serum IgG against pp150, pp28, p38, p52. Germline values: CDR1 SGHVS, CDR2 FQNEAQ. Trimming took 1 base from V and 5 from J, leaving 15 bases between them. The CDR3 is made up of 16 amino acids. Assay: immunoSEQ multiplex PCR; the TCRdb copy retains only in-frame clones and omits some. The sample lists fewer than 35,000 clones, over 70% occurring once. The chain employs TRBV7-8 and TRBJ1-3; D might be TRBD1 (6 bases). Sequenced input: memory CD4+ T cells from blood. This receptor was obtained from an adult in good health and CMV-seronegative. The DNA for the CDR3 is TGTGCCAGCAGCTTAGGGCGGACAGTCCTTAGAAACACCATATATTTT. Translated, it gives CASSLGRTVLRNTIYF.